This T cell receptor (beta chain) is from a study of T cell repertoires in cytomegalovirus infection. Study in general: CMV epitopes in the study were HLA-C-restricted (recently identified) and HLA-B-restricted (well studied). Study results and limitations: Individuals carrying CMV plus the relevant HLA were identified by cumulative frequency of public TCR beta families.

Trimming shortened V by 5 bases and J by 4 bases, and 14 bases separated the two germline ends. Germline V gene lookup returns CDR1 MNHEY and CDR2 SMNVEV (reference sequence). The CDR3 consists of 14 residues. This clonotype was counted only a few times. As yet, its antigen is unknown. TCRdb recomputed calls from the reads with MiXCR, one row per CDR3 protein. Of roughly 800,000 distinct CDR3 sequences in the sample, 25% to 30% were seen once. The chain recombines TRBV27 with TRBJ1-2; D uncertain. This clonotype originated in a human donor in good health (CMV status not recorded). Some clones in this sample may be carry-over from other donors' samples. This specimen consisted of cultured CD8+ T cells from PBMCs, obtained from culture after CMV antigen stimulation. CDR3 nucleotides: TGTGCCAGCAGTCCAGGCCTACGGGTCTATGGCTACACCTTC. Amino acids: CASSPGLRVYGYTF.